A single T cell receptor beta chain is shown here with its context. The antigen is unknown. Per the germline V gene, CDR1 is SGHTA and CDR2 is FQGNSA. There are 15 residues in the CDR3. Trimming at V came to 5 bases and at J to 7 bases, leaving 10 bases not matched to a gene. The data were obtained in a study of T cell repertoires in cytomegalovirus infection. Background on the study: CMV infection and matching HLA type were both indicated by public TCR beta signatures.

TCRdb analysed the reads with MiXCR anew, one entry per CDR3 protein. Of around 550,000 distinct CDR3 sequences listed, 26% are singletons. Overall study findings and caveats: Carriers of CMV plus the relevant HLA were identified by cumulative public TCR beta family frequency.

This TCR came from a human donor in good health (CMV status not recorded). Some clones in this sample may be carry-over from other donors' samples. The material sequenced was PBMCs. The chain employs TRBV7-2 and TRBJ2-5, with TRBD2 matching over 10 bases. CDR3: CASSPGGVAGGTQYF. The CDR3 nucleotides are TGTGCCAGCAGCCCCGGCGGGGTAGCGGGAGGGACCCAGTACTTC.